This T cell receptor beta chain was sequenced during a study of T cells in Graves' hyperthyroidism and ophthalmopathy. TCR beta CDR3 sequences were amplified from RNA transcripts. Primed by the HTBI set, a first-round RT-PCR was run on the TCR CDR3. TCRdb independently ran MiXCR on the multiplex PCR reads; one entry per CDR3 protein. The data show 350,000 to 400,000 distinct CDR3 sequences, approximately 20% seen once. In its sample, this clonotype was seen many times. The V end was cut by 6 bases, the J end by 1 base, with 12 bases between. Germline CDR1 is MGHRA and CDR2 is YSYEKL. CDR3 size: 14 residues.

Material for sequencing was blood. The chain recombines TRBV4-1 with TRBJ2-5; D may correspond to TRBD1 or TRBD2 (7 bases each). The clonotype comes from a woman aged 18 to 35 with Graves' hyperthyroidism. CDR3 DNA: TGCGCCAGCAGGGAGCGGGACAGCCAAGAGACCCAGTACTTC. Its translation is CASRERDSQETQYF.